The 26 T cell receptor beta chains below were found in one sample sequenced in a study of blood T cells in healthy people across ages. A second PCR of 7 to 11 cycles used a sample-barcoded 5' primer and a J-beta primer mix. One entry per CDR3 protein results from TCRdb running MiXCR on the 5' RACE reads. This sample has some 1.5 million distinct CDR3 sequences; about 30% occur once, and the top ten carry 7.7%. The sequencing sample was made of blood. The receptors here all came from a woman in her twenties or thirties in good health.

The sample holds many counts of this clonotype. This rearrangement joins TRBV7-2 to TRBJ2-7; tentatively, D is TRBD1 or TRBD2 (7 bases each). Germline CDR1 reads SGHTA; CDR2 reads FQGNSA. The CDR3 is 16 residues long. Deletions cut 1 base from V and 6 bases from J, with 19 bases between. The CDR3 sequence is CASSLGPARGGGEQYF. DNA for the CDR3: TGTGCCAGCAGCTTAGGCCCAGCCAGGGGGGGAGGCGAGCAGTACTTC.

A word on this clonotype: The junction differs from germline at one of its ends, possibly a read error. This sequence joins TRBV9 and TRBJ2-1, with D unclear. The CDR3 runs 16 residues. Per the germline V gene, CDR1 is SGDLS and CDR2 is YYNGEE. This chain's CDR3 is CASSPQQSLPPNGQFF. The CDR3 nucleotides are TGTGCCAGCAGCCCCCAGCAGAGCCTGCCGCCAAATGGGCAGTTCTTC.

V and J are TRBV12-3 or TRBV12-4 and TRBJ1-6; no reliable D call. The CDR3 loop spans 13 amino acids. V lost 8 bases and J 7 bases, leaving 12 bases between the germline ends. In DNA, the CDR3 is TGTGCCAGCGCTACTTTTGGGAATTCACCCCTCCACTTT. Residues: CASATFGNSPLHF.

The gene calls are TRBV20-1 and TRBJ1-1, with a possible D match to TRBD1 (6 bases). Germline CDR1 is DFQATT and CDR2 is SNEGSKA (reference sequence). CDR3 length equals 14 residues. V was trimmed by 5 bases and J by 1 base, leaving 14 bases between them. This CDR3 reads CSAPEGRGNTEAFF. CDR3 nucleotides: TGCAGTGCTCCGGAGGGCAGGGGGAACACTGAAGCTTTCTTT.

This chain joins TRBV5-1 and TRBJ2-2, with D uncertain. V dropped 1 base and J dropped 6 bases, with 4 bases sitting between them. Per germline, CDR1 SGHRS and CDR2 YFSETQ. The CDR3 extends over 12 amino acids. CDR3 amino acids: CASSLHPGELFF. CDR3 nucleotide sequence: TGCGCCAGCAGCTTGCATCCCGGGGAGCTGTTTTTT.

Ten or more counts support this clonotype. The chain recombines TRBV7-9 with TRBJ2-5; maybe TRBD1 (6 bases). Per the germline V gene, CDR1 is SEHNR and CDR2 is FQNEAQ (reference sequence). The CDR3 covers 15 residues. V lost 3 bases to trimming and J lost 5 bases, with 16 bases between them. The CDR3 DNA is TGTGCCAGCAGCTTGAGCAGGGGCTTTGAGGAGACCCAGTACTTC. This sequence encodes CASSLSRGFEETQYF.

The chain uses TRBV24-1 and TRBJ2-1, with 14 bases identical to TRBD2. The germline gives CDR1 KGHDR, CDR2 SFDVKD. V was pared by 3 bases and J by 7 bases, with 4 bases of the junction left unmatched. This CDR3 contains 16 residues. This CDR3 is CATSDPGTSGSNEQFF. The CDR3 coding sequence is TGTGCCACCAGTGATCCCGGGACTAGCGGGAGTAATGAGCAGTTCTTC.

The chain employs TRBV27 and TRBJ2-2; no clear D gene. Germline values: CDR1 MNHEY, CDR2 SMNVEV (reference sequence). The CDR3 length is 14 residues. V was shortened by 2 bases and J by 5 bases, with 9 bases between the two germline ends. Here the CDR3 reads CASSLKPLTGELFF. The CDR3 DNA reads TGTGCCAGCAGTTTAAAGCCCTTAACCGGGGAGCTGTTTTTT.

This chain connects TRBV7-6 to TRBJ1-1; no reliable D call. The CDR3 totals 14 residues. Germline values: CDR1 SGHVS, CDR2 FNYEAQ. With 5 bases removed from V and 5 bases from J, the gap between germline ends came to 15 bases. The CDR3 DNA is TGTGCCAGCAGCCCATCGAGTCCGGGGACTGAAGCTTTCTTT. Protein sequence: CASSPSSPGTEAFF.

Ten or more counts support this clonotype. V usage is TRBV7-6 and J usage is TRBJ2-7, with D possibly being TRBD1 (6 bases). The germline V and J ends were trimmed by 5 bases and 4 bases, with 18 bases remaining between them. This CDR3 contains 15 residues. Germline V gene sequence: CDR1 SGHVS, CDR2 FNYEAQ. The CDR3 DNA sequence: TGTGCCAGCAGCGACAATACGAGGGGGAATTACGAGCAGTACTTC. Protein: CASSDNTRGNYEQYF.

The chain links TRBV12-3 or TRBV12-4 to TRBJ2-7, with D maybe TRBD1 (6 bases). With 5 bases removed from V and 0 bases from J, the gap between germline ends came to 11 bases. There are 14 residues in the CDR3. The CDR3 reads CASSRQASSYEQYF. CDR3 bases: TGTGCCAGCAGTCGACAGGCAAGCTCCTACGAGCAGTACTTC.

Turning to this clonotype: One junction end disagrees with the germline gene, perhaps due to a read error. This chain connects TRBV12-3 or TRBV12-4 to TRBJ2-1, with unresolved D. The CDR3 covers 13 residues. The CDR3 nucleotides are TGTGCCAGCAGTTTCACGATCTACAACGAGCAGTTCTTC. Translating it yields CASSFTIYNEQFF.

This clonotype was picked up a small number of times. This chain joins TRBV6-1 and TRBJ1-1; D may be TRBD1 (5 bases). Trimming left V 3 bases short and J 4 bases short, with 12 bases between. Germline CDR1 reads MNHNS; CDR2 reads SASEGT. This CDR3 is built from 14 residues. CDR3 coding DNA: TGTGCCAGCAGTGAGTTCCTGGGGGGCACTGAAGCTTTCTTT. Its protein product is CASSEFLGGTEAFF.

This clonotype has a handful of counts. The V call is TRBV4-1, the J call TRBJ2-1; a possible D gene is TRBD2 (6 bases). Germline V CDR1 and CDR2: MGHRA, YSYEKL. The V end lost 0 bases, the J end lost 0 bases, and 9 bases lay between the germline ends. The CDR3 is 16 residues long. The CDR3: CASSQDAGSSYNEQFF. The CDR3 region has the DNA TGCGCCAGCAGCCAAGACGCGGGGAGCTCCTACAATGAGCAGTTCTTC.

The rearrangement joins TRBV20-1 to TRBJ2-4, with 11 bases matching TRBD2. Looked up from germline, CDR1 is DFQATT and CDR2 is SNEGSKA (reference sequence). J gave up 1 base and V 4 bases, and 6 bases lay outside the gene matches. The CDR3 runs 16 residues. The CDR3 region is CSATIAGGPAKNIQYF. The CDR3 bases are TGCAGTGCTACAATAGCGGGAGGGCCGGCCAAAAACATTCAGTACTTC.

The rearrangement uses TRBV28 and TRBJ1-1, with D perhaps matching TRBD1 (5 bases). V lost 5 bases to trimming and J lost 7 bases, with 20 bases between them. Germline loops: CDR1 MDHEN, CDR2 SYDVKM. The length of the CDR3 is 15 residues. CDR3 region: CASSPRRGGRVEAFF. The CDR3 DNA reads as TGTGCCAGCAGTCCGAGGAGGGGAGGTCGGGTTGAAGCTTTCTTT.

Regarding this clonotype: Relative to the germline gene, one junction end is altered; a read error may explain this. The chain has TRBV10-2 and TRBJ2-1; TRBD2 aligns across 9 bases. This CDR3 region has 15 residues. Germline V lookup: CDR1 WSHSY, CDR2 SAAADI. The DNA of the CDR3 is TGCGCCGGCAGTGAGATAGCGGGGGCGGAAAATGAGCAGTTCTTC. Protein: CAGSEIAGAENEQFF.

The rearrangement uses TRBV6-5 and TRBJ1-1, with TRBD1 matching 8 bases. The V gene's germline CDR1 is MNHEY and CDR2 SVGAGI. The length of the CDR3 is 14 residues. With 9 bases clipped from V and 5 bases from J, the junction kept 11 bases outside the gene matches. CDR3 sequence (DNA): TGTGCCAGTAACTACAGGGGGAGGGAGACTGAAGCTTTCTTT. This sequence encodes CASNYRGRETEAFF.

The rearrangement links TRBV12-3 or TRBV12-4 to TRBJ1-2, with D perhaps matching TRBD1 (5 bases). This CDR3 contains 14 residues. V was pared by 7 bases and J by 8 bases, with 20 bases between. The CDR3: CASTRSTGDEGYTF. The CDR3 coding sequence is TGTGCCAGCACCCGGAGTACAGGAGATGAGGGCTACACCTTC.

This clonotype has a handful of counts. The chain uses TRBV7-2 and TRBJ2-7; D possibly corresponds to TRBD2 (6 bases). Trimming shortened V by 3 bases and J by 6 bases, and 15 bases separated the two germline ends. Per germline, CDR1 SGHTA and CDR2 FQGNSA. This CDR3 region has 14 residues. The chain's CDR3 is CASSFGTGSGEQYF. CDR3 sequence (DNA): TGTGCCAGCAGCTTCGGGACTGGGTCCGGCGAGCAGTACTTC.

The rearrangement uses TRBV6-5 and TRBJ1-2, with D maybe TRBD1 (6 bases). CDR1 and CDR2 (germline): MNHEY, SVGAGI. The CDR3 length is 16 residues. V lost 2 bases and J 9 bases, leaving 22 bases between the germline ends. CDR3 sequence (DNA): TGTGCCAGCAGTTACGTCCCTCGGGGGGCGCAGGGTAGCTACACCTTC. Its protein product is CASSYVPRGAQGSYTF.

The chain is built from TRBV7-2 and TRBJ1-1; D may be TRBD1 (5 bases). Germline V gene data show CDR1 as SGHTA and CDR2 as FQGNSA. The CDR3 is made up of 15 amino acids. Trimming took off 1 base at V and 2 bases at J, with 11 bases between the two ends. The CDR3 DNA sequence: TGTGCCAGCAGCTTAGTTCGACAGCCCAACACTGAAGCTTTCTTT. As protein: CASSLVRQPNTEAFF.

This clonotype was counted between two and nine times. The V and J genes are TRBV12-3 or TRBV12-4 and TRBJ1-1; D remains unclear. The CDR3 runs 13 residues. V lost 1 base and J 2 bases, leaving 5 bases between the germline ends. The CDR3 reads CASSLGHNTEAFF. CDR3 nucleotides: TGTGCCAGCAGTTTAGGTCATAACACTGAAGCTTTCTTT.

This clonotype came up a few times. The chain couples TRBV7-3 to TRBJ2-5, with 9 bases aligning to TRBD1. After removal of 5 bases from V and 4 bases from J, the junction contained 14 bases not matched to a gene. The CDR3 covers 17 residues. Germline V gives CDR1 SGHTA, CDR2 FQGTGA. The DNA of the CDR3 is TGTGCCAGCAGCGTACCGGGACAGGGAGTAGTGGGAGAGACCCAGTACTTC. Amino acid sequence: CASSVPGQGVVGETQYF.

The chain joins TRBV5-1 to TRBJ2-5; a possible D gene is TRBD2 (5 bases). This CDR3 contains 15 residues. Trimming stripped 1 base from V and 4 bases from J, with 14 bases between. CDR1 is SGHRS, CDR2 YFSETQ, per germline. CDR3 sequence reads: CASSLRNGERETQYF. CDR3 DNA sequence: TGCGCCAGCAGCTTGAGGAACGGGGAAAGAGAGACCCAGTACTTC.

CDR3 sequence (DNA): TGTGCCAGCCGGGAAGGGGTATTAGAGACCCAGTACTTC. It encodes CASREGVLETQYF. The rearrangement uses TRBV2 and TRBJ2-5, with D perhaps assigned TRBD1 or TRBD2 (5 bases each). Germline V gives CDR1 SNHLY, CDR2 FYNNEI. This CDR3 region has 13 residues. Trimming cost V 8 bases and J 4 bases, with 14 bases left between them.